This passage covers 5 T cell receptor beta chains from one sample sequenced in a study of blood T cell repertoires in COVID-19. TCRdb keeps only in-frame clones here, not all; method: immunoSEQ multiplex PCR. The sample records approximately 59,000 clones, 81% being singletons. The sequenced sample consisted of peripheral blood. The receptors were gathered from an elderly man with acute or convalescent COVID-19.

The chain carries TRBV7-8 and TRBJ2-7, with D possibly being TRBD1 (5 bases). Deletions cut 9 bases from V and 0 bases from J, with 15 bases between. The CDR3 consists of 14 residues. Per the germline V gene, CDR1 is SGHVS and CDR2 is FQNEAQ. This CDR3 reads CASKRGMGSYEQYF. The DNA of the CDR3 is TGTGCCAGTAAAAGGGGCATGGGCTCCTACGAGCAGTACTTC.

The chain joins TRBV7-3 to TRBJ2-7, with TRBD1 matching over 9 bases. With 4 bases clipped from V and 6 bases from J, the junction kept 10 bases outside the gene matches. CDR3 length: 15 residues. Germline-derived CDR1 and CDR2 are SGHTA and FQGTGA. The CDR3 spells CASSSGATGGSEQYF. In DNA form, the CDR3 reads TGTGCCAGCAGCTCTGGGGCGACAGGGGGGAGCGAGCAGTACTTC.

The chain couples TRBV6-1 to TRBJ1-2, with D possibly being TRBD1 (5 bases). V lost 3 bases to trimming and J lost 4 bases, with 12 bases between them. The germline CDR1 and CDR2 sequences are MNHNS and SASEGT. The CDR3 covers 14 residues. The CDR3 here is CASSDPRGRYGYTF. The CDR3, as DNA: TGTGCCAGCAGTGACCCGCGGGGCCGCTATGGCTACACCTTC.

This clone was detected a few times. The J gene is TRBJ2-3, the V gene TRBV7-2, with 10 bases identical to TRBD2. In germline, CDR1 is SGHTA, CDR2 FQGNSA. CDR3 size: 19 residues. The ends lost 2 bases at V and 0 bases at J; junction bases unmatched: 11. The CDR3 sequence is CASSLLPTSGPSSTDTQYF. CDR3 in DNA: TGTGCCAGCAGCTTACTGCCGACTAGCGGGCCTTCTAGCACAGATACGCAGTATTTT.

V is TRBV28 and J is TRBJ2-7; maybe TRBD1 (6 bases). CDR1 and CDR2 from the germline V gene are MDHEN and SYDVKM. This CDR3 comprises 13 residues. Between the trimmed V and J ends, which lost 8 bases and 6 bases, there was a span of 17 bases. CDR3 residues: CASWSDRSGEQYF. The CDR3 region has the DNA TGTGCCAGCTGGTCTGACAGGTCGGGCGAGCAGTACTTC.